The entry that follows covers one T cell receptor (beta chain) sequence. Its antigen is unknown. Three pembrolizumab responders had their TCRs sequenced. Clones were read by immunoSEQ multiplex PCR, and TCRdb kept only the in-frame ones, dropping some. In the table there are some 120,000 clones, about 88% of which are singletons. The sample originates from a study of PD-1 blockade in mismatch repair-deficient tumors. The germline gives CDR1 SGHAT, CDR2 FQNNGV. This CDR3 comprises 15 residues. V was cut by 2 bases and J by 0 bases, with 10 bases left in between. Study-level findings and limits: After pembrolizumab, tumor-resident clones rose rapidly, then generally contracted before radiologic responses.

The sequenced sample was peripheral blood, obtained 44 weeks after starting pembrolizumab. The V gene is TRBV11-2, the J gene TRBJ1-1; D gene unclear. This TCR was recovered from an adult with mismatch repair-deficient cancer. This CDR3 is CASSLTRVVNTEAFF. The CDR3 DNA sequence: TGTGCCAGCAGCTTAACTAGGGTGGTGAACACTGAAGCTTTCTTT.